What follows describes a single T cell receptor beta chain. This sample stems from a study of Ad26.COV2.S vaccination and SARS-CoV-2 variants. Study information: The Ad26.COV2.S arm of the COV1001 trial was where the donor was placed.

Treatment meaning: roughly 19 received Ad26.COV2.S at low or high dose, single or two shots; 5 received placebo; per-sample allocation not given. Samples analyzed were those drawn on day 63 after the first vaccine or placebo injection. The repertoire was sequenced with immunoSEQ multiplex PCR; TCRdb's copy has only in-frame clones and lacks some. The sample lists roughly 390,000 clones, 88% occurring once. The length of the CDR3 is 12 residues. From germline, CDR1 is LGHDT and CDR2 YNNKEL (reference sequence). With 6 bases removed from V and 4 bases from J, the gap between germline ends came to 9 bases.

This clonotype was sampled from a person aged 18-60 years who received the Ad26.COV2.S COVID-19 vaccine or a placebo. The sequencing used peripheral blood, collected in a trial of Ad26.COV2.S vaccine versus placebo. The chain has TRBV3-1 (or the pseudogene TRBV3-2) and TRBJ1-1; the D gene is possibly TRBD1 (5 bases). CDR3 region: CASRGGVTEAFF. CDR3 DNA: TGTGCCAGCAGGGGGGGGGTCACTGAAGCTTTCTTT.